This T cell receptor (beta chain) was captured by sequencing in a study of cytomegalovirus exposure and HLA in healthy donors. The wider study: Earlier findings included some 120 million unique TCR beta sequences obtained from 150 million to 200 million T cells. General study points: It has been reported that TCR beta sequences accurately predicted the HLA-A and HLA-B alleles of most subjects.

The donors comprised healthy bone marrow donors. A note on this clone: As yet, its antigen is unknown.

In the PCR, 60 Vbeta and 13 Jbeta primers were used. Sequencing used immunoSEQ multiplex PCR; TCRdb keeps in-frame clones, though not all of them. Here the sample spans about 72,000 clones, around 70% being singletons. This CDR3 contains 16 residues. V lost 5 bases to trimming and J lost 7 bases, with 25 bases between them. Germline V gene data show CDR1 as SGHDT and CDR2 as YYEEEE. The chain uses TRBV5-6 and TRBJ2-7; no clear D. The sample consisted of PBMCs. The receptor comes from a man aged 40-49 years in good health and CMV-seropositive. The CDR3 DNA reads TGTGCCAGCAGTCCGAACCTCACACCCTCGTTGAGGGAGCAGTACTTC. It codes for CASSPNLTPSLREQYF. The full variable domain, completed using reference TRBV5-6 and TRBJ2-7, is DAGVTQSPTHLIKTRGQQVTLRCSPKSGHDTVSWYQQALGQGPQFIFQYYEEEERQRGNFPDRFSGHQFPNYSSELNVNALLLGDSALYLCASSPNLTPSLREQYFGPGTRLTVT.